This paragraph covers one T cell receptor (beta chain) sequence. These data belong to a study of T cell changes during pregnancy in multiple sclerosis. The CDR3 sequence is 16 residues long. Germline V gene data show CDR1 as SNHLY and CDR2 as FYNNEI. With V trimmed by 2 bases and J by 1 base, 8 bases remained unmatched. Libraries were prepared by immunoSEQ multiplex PCR; TCRdb keeps only in-frame clonotypes and omits some of them. The profile shows approximately 70,000 clones, approximately 90% of them singletons. The sample in question was peripheral blood, obtained in the first trimester of pregnancy. The chain carries TRBV2 and TRBJ2-7, with TRBD1 matching 7 bases. The receptor was derived from a female donor in good health, enrolled as a control in a pregnancy study. DNA of the CDR3: TGTGCCAGCAGTGAATCCGGACAGGAGCTATCCTACGAGCAGTACTTC. This gives the protein CASSESGQELSYEQYF.